The next 18 T cell receptor beta chains were all read from a single sample in a study of shared T cell receptors in the human thymus. Repertoires were generated with immunoSEQ multiplex PCR, while TCRdb's copy carries only in-frame clones and drops some. Here the sample spans about 540,000 clones, about four fifths being singletons. Separately, the same data were catalogued under a study of human thymus T cells.

The sample consisted of thymocytes. These TCRs come from a boy younger than two with a congenital heart defect.

The chain recombines TRBV5-4 with TRBJ2-2; D might be TRBD2 (5 bases). V was trimmed by 0 bases and J by 4 bases, leaving 10 bases between them. The CDR3 has 15 amino acids. Germline V lookup: CDR1 SGHNT, CDR2 YYREEE (reference sequence). The CDR3 coding sequence is TGTGCCAGCAGCTTGGGAGGGCCCGGCACCGGGGAGCTGTTTTTT. As protein: CASSLGGPGTGELFF.

V gene TRBV7-9 combines with J gene TRBJ2-1; the D gene is possibly TRBD2 (6 bases). The CDR3 runs 14 residues. Trimming removed 5 bases at V and 10 bases at J, with 18 bases between. The germline V gene has CDR1 SEHNR and CDR2 FQNEAQ (reference sequence). In nucleotides, the CDR3 is TGTGCCAGCAGCGACTGGGCGGGAAACGGGGAGCAGTTCTTC. Amino acids: CASSDWAGNGEQFF.

The chain recombines TRBV5-1 with TRBJ2-7; 8 nucleotides align to TRBD2. The CDR3 contains 21 residues. Per the germline V gene, CDR1 is SGHRS and CDR2 is YFSETQ. V shed 4 bases and J 5 bases; nucleotides not matched to a gene: 29. The CDR3 here is CASSDSHSLIEGRGRPHEQYF. For the CDR3, the DNA is TGCGCCAGCAGCGATTCCCACTCCCTTATAGAAGGGCGCGGGAGGCCCCACGAGCAGTACTTC.

The V call is TRBV18, the J call TRBJ2-1; D may be TRBD2 (11 bases). V lost 3 bases and J 9 bases, leaving 30 bases between the germline ends. The V gene's germline CDR1 is KGHSH and CDR2 LQKENI. The CDR3 spans 19 residues. In nucleotides, the CDR3 is TGTGCCAGCTCACCCCGGGACAGGGGTCGACTAGCGGGATCCGGTGAGCAGTTCTTC. Its translation is CASSPRDRGRLAGSGEQFF.

The genes are TRBV5-1 and TRBJ2-5; 10 nucleotides align to TRBD2. This CDR3 has 14 amino acids. Trimming removed 2 bases from V and 5 bases from J; junction bases left unmatched: 3. Germline V gene sequence: CDR1 SGHRS, CDR2 YFSETQ. CDR3 loop: CASSLSSGSETQYF. The CDR3, as DNA: TGCGCCAGCAGCTTATCTAGCGGGAGTGAGACCCAGTACTTC.

This clone was seen only a few times. The gene calls are TRBV7-6 and TRBJ1-4; perhaps TRBD1 as D (5 bases). Germline V gives CDR1 SGHVS, CDR2 FNYEAQ. This CDR3 spans 12 amino acids. With 2 bases removed from V and 17 bases from J, the gap between germline ends came to 15 bases. Written as DNA, the CDR3 is TGTGCCAGCAGCTTAACCGAAGGACACGTTTTTTTT. Amino acids: CASSLTEGHVFF.

The gene calls are TRBV19 and TRBJ1-2; D is uncertain. The CDR3 has 14 residues. Germline V gene sequence: CDR1 LNHDA, CDR2 SQIVND (reference sequence). V was clipped by 0 bases and J by 1 base, with 6 bases between them. The CDR3 bases are TGTGCCAGTAGTATAGAGGGCAGTAACTATGGCTACACCTTC. Amino acids: CASSIEGSNYGYTF.

The sample holds a few counts of this clone. The chain is built from TRBV10-2 and TRBJ2-7; a possible D gene is TRBD1 (6 bases). Germline V gene sequence: CDR1 WSHSY, CDR2 SAAADI. The germline V and J ends were trimmed by 8 bases and 2 bases, with 19 bases remaining between them. The CDR3 totals 15 residues. In DNA, the CDR3 is TGCGCCAGCGGACCCCAAGGGACACTCCCCTACGAGCAGTACTTC. The encoded protein is CASGPQGTLPYEQYF.

V and J are TRBV5-1 and TRBJ1-4; 9 bases are a match to TRBD1. Germline lookup yields CDR1 SGHRS and CDR2 YFSETQ. The CDR3 loop spans 15 amino acids. V lost 3 bases to trimming and J lost 6 bases; unmatched junction nucleotides: 6. CDR3 DNA: TGCGCCAGCAGCTGGTCAACAGGGGGCGATGAAAAACTGTTTTTT. Translating it yields CASSWSTGGDEKLFF.

This rearrangement joins TRBV6-5 to TRBJ2-1; 10 bases are a match to TRBD2. The CDR3 runs 15 residues. V dropped 4 bases and J dropped 8; count of bases not matched to a gene: 8. Germline CDR1 MNHEY, CDR2 SVGAGI. The CDR3 sequence is CASSSGTSAWDEQFF. The CDR3 DNA sequence: TGTGCCAGCAGTTCCGGGACTAGCGCTTGGGATGAGCAGTTCTTC.

The rearrangement joins TRBV5-1 to TRBJ2-5; 7 bases agree with TRBD2. This CDR3 comprises 14 residues. Germline-derived CDR1 and CDR2 are SGHRS and YFSETQ. J was trimmed by 5 bases and V by 4 bases; bases with no gene match: 8. Written as DNA, the CDR3 is TGCGCCAGCAGCCATGGACTAGAAAATGAGACCCAGTACTTC. Its translation: CASSHGLENETQYF.

This rearrangement joins TRBV18 to TRBJ1-4, with 7 positions matching TRBD1. There are 14 residues in the CDR3. Per the germline V gene, CDR1 is KGHSH and CDR2 is LQKENI. V trimming: 4 bases; J trimming: 5 bases; junction bases outside the gene matches: 4. The CDR3 region has the DNA TGTGCCAGCTCACTGACAGGGCCGAATGAAAAACTGTTTTTT. It specifies CASSLTGPNEKLFF.

The V gene is TRBV27, the J gene TRBJ1-4; perhaps TRBD1 as D (6 bases). Trimming shortened V by 0 bases and J by 6 bases, and 17 bases separated the two germline ends. CDR1 and CDR2 from the germline V gene are MNHEY and SMNVEV (reference sequence). The CDR3 sequence is 17 residues long. The CDR3 bases are TGTGCCAGCAGTTTATCTTTACAGGGCATGTGGGATGAAAAACTGTTTTTT. This encodes CASSLSLQGMWDEKLFF.

A note on this clone: At one of its ends the junction is not consistent with the germline gene, which may arise from a read error. The chain couples TRBV27 to TRBJ2-5; 11 nucleotides line up with TRBD1. This CDR3 comprises 17 residues. The germline gives CDR1 MNHEY, CDR2 SMNVEV (reference sequence). In DNA, the CDR3 is TGTGCCAGCAGTCTATCTCCTGGACAGGGGGCGTGGGAGACCCAGTACTTC. Protein: CASSLSPGQGAWETQYF.

The V and J genes are TRBV15 and TRBJ1-3; D remains unclear. CDR3 length: 15 residues. Per germline, CDR1 LNHNV and CDR2 YYDKDF (reference sequence). V was cut by 1 base and J by 0 bases, with 7 bases left in between. The DNA for the CDR3 is TGTGCCACCAGCAGAGCGCCCAGCTCTGGAAACACCATATATTTT. It yields the protein CATSRAPSSGNTIYF.

This chain uses TRBV4-2 with TRBJ2-7; tentatively, D is TRBD2 (7 bases). Germline V gives CDR1 LGHNA, CDR2 YNFKEQ. CDR3 length: 16 amino acids. Between the trimmed V and J ends, which lost 2 bases and 6 bases, there was a span of 20 bases. The CDR3 sequence: CASSQRSRAGEGEQYF. The CDR3 nucleotides read TGTGCCAGCAGCCAAAGATCTAGGGCAGGGGAGGGCGAGCAGTACTTC.

This rearrangement joins TRBV9 to TRBJ2-5; TRBD2 matches 7 bases. Germline assignment: CDR1 SGDLS and CDR2 YYNGEE. The CDR3 is made up of 15 amino acids. V was pared by 3 bases and J by 4 bases, with 9 bases of the junction left unmatched. CDR3 sequence: CASSAPGRRGETQYF. CDR3 nucleotides: TGTGCCAGCAGCGCCCCCGGGAGGCGGGGAGAGACCCAGTACTTC. Filled out from reference TRBV9 and TRBJ2-5, the complete variable domain reads DSGVTQTPKHLITATGQRVTLRCSPRSGDLSVYWYQQSLDQGLQFLIQYYNGEERAKGNILERFSAQQFPDLHSELNLSSLELGDSALYFCASSAPGRRGETQYFGPGTRLLVL.

This chain joins TRBV15 and TRBJ2-1, with 8 nucleotides matching TRBD2. Per germline, CDR1 LNHNV and CDR2 YYDKDF (reference sequence). J was trimmed by 1 base and V by 2 bases; bases with no gene match: 13. The CDR3 has 19 residues. DNA for the CDR3: TGTGCCACCAGCAGAACAATAACTACAAGCGGGAGATCCTACAATGAGCAGTTCTTC. Translation gives CATSRTITTSGRSYNEQFF.